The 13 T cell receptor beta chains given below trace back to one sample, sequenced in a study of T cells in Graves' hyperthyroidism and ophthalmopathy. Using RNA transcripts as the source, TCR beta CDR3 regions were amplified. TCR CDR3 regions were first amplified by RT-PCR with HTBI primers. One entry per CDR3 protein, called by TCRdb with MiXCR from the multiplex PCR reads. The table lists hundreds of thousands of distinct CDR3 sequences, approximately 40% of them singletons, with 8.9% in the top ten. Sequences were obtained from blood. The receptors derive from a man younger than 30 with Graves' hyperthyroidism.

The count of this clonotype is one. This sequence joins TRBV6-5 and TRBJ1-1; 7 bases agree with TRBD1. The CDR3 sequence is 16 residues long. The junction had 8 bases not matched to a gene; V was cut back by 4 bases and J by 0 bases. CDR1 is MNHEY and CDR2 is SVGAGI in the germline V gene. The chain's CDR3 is CASSFRTGAMNTEAFF. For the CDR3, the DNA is TGTGCCAGCAGTTTCCGGACAGGAGCAATGAACACTGAAGCTTTCTTT.

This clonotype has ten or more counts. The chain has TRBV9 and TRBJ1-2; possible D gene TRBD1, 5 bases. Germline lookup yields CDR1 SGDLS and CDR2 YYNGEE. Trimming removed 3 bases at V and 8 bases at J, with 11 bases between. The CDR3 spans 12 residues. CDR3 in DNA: TGTGCCAGCAGCGAAGTAGGGGAGGGCTACACCTTC. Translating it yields CASSEVGEGYTF.

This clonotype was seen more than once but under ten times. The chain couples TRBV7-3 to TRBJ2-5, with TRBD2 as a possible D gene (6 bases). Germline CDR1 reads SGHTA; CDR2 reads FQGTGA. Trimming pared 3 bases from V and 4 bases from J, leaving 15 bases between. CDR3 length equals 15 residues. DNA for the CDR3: TGTGCCAGCAGCTTGAGGGCGGGATGGGGAGAGACCCAGTACTTC. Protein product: CASSLRAGWGETQYF. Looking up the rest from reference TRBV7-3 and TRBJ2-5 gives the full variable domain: GAGVSQTPSNKVTEKGKYVELRCDPISGHTALYWYRQSLGQGPEFLIYFQGTGAADDSGLPNDRFFAVRPEGSVSTLKIQRTERGDSAVYLCASSLRAGWGETQYFGPGTRLLVL.

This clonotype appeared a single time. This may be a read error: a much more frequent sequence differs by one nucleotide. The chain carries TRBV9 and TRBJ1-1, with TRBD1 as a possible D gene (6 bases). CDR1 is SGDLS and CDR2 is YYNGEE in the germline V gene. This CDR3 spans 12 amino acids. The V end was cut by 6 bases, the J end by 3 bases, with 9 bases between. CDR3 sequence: CASTDRDTEAFF. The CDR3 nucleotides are TGTGCCAGCACGGACAGAGACACTGAAGCTTTCTTT. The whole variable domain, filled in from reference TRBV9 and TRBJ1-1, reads DSGVTQTPKHLITATGQRVTLRCSPRSGDLSVYWYQQSLDQGLQFLIQYYNGEERAKGNILERFSAQQFPDLHSELNLSSLELGDSALYFCASTDRDTEAFFGQGTRLTVV.

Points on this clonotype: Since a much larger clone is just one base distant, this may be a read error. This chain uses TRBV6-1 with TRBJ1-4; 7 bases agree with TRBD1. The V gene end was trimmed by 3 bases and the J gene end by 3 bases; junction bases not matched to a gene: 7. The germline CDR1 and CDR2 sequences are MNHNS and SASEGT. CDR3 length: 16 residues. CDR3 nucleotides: TGTGCCAGCAGTGATTATCGACAGGGAGCTAATGAAAAACTGTTTTTT. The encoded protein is CASSDYRQGANEKLFF.

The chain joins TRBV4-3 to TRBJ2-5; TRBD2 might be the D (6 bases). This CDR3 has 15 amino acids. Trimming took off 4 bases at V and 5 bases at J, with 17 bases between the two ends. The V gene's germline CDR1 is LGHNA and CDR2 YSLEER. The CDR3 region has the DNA TGCGCCAGCAGCCCCAATAGCGGCGGGTCGGAGACCCAGTACTTC. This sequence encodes CASSPNSGGSETQYF.

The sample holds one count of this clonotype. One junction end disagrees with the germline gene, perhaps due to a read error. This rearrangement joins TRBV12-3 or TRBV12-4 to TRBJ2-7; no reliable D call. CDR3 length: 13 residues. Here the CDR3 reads CDSSFEGRREQYF. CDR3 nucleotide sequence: TGTGACAGCAGTTTTGAAGGACGTCGCGAGCAGTACTTC.

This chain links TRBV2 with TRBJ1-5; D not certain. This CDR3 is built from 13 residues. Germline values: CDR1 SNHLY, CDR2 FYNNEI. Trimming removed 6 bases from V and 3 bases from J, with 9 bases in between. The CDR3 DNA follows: TGTGCCAGCAGAGGAAGCTTCAATCAGCCCCAGCATTTT. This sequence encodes CASRGSFNQPQHF.

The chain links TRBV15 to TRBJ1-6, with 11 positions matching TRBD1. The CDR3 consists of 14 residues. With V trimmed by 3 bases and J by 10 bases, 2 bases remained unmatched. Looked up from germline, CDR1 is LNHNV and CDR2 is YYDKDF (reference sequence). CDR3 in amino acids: CATSRGQGDSPLHF. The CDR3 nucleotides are TGTGCCACCAGCAGGGGACAGGGGGACTCACCCCTCCACTTT. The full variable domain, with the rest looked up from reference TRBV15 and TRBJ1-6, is DAMVIQNPRYQVTQFGKPVTLSCSQTLNHNVMYWYQQKSSQAPKLLFHYYDKDFNNEADTPDNFQSRRPNTSFCFLDIRSPGLGDTAMYLCATSRGQGDSPLHFGNGTRLTVT.

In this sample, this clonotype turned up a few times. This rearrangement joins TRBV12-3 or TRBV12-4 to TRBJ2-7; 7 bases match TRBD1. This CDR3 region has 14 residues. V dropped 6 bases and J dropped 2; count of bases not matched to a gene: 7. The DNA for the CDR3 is TGTGCCAGCAGGACCGGGACAGATACCTACGAGCAGTACTTC. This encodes CASRTGTDTYEQYF.

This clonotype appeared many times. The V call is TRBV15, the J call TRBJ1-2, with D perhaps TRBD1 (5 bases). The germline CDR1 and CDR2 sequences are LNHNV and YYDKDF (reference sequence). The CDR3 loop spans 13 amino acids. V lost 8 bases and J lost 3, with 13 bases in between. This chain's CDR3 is CATGRDRYYGYTF. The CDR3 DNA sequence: TGTGCCACCGGGCGGGACCGCTACTATGGCTACACCTTC.

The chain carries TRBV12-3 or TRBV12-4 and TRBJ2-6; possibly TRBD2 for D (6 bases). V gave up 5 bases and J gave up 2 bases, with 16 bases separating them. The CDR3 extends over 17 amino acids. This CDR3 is CASSEALSGAGANVLTF. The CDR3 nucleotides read TGTGCCAGCAGTGAAGCGCTTTCGGGGGCTGGGGCCAACGTCCTGACTTTC.

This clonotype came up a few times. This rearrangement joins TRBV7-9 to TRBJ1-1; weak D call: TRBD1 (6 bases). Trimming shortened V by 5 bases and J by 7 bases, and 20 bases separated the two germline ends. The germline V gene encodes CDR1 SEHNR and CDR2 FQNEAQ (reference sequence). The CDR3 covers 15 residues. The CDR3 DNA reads TGTGCCAGCAGCCCCATTGAGGGGGTGGGGAGTGAAGCTTTCTTT. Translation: CASSPIEGVGSEAFF.